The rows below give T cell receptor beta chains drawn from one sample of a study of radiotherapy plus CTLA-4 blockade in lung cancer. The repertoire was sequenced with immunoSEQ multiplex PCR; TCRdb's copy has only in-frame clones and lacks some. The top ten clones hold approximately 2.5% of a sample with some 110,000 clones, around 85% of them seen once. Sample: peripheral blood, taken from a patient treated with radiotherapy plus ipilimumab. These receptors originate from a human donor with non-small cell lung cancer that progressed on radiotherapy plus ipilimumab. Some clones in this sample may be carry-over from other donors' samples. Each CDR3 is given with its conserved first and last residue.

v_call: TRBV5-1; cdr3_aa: CASSLKGQVEDSPLHF
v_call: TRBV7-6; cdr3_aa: CASSLASGTLSGYTF
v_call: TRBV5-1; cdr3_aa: CASSLEGPQPQHF
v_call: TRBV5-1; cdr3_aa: CASSLAVGVRTEAFF
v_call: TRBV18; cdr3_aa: CASSRAGQGRYTQYF
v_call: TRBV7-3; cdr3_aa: CASSLSSSPTGELFF
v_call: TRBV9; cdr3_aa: CASSVEPSTDTQYF
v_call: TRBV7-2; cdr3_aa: CASSPDRVYGYTF
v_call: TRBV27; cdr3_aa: CASSVIRVAGGASNSPLHF
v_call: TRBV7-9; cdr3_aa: CASSLALTEAFF
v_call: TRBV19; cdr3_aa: CASSMMAGGNTEAFF
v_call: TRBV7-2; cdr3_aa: CASSLVSGGSGNTIYF
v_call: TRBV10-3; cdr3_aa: CAISEGRASTDTQYF
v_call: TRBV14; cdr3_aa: CASSQRNRGGYTF
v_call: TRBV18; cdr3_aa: CASSPSPDTEAFF
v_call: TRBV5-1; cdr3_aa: CASSPLTGAETQYF
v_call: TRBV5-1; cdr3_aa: CASSTQNEQYF
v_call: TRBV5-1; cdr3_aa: CASSLGSGNTEAFF
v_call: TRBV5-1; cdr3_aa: CASSLGLGDTGYF
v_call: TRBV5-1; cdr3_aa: CASVGSYNEQFF
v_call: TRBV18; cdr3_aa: CASSPKGAGMEKLFF
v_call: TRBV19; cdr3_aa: CASSTASNQPQHF
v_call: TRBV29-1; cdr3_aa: CSGRDSYEQYF
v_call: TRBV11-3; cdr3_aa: CASSSGMNTEAFF
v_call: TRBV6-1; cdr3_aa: CASNPGTGSYNEQFF
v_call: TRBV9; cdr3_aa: CASSELTDTQYF
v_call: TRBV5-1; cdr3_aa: CASSIQTYQETQYF
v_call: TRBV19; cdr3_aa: CASRGGRNQPQHF
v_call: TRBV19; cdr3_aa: CASSGFGAGGYNEQFF
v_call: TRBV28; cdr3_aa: CASSSPGQGVFYEQYF
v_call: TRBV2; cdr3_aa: CASSVFGPMNTGELFF
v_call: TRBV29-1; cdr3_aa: CSLEGRGGVTDTQYF
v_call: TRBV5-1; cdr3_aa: CASNLRGQTEAFF
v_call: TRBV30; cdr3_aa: CAWSWGTDTQYF
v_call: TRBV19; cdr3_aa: CASSLGSGPTDTQYF
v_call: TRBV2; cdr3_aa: CASSGQYSNQPQHF
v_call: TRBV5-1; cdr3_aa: CASSLEVTLYNSPLHF
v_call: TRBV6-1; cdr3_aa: CASTLEGPRGAEQYF
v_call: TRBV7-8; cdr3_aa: CASSTERDSGYTF
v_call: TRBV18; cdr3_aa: CASSPGGPPDTQYF
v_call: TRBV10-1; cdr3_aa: CASSEKVDCGTGGIYGYTF
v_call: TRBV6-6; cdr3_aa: CASSLTSKTYEQYF
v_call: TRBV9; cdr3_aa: CASSARGTGIDEQYF
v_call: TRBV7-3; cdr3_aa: CASSRTHQEAQYF
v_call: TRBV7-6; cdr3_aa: CASSLTGSGGFYEQYF
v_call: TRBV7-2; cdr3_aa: CASSRQGGISGELFF
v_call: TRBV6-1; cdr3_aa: CASSELGLGGGDTQYF
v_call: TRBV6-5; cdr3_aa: CASRAFGEKLFF
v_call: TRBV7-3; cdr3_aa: CASSLMGVGTEAFF
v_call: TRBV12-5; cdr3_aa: CASGRKGQGSYNEQFF
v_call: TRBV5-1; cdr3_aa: CASSPSSYNSPLHF
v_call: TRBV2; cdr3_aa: CASNPGAVAGGPSYEQYF
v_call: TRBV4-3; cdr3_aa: CASSQEPLILGADTQYF
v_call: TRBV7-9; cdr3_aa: CASSLGEHPYNEQFF
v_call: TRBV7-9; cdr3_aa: CASSSRGVTQYF
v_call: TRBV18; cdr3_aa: CASSQPHDYGYTF
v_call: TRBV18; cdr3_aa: CASSPLQQVSTDTQYF
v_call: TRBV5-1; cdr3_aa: CASMKDREAGELFF
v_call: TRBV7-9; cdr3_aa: CASSPGTGRTYEQYF
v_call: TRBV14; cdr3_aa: CASSLGSQIGSPLHF